The following is a TCR beta chain sequence with its context. As yet, its antigen is unknown. The data were obtained in a study of PD-L1 blockade in urothelial cancer. About the study: At 3 weeks (second dose) and 6 weeks after starting treatment, blood was analyzed. Blood-derived samples held a median roughly 150,000 T cells.

Time point meaning: peripheral blood 6 weeks after treatment start. Profiled with immunoSEQ multiplex PCR; TCRdb holds only in-frame clones, not every one. The sample yields 120,000 or so clones, about 84% seen once. General observations from the study: Where pretreatment blood TCR clonality fell below the median, better survival was predicted.

This sample comprised PBMCs, obtained around atezolizumab (anti-PD-L1) treatment. The receptor's source is a man aged 50 to 59 with urothelial cancer.

In DNA form, the CDR3 reads TGTGCCAGCAGTCCCGGGACTAGCGGGAGAAATGAGCAGTACTTC. Protein product: CASSPGTSGRNEQYF. The chain links TRBV5-5 to TRBJ2-7; 14 bases agree with TRBD2. Trimming removed 5 bases from V and 7 bases from J; junction bases left unmatched: 8. There are 15 residues in the CDR3. Germline CDR1 SGHKS, CDR2 YYEKEE (reference sequence).